Detailed here is one TCR beta chain. Its antigen is as yet unknown. The record originates from a study of regulatory T cells in long-lasting Graves disease. Overall study: Positive TSH receptor antibodies alongside over 5 years of antithyroid drugs were what marked Graves' disease as persistent.

Study-wide results and limits: Tissue studied was limited to peripheral blood, excluding thyroid tissue. TCR diversity was lower in persistent than newly diagnosed Graves' disease. Sharing of public clonotypes was greater in persistent patients (under 3,000) than in new patients (roughly 970).

Time point noted: persistent/refractory GD, antithyroid drugs over 5 years with positive TRAb. Extracted PBMC RNA gave rise to the TCR library. Libraries of TCR beta came from iRepertoire HTBI primers plus Arm-PCR of CDR3 regions. TCRdb independently ran MiXCR on the multiplex PCR reads; one entry per CDR3 protein. The sample carries 450,000 or so distinct CDR3 sequences, 20% to 25% recorded once. CDR1 SQVTM and CDR2 ANQGSEA come from the germline V gene. V lost 4 bases to trimming and J lost 5 bases; unmatched junction nucleotides: 14. This CDR3 is built from 15 residues. The genes are TRBV29-1 and TRBJ2-7; 7 bases map to TRBD1. The material was peripheral blood mononuclear cells (PBMCs), obtained when the disease was refractory, from a patient treated with antithyroid drugs. The receptor's source is a female donor with Graves disease. CDR3 in DNA: TGCAGCGTTGGGGCTGGGCAGGGGGTGGTCAACGAGCAGTACTTC. Protein product: CSVGAGQGVVNEQYF.